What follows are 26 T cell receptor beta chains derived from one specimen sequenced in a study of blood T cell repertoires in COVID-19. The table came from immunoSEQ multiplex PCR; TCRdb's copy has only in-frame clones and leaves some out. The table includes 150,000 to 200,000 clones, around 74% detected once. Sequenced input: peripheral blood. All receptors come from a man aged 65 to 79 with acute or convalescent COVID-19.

The CDR3, as DNA: TGTGCTAGTGGGGAGACCGACTTAGGTGAGCAGTTCTTC. Translating gives CASGETDLGEQFF. The rearrangement joins TRBV12-5 to TRBJ2-1; D not certain. The CDR3 runs to 13 residues. The V gene lost 6 bases and the J gene lost 9 bases, with 15 bases spanning the gap. The V gene's germline CDR1 is LGHNT and CDR2 FRNRAP.

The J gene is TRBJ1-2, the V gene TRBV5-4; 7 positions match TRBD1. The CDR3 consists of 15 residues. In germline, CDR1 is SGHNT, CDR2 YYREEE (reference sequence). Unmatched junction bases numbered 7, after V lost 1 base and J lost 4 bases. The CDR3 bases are TGTGCCAGCAGCTTGCCACAGGGGCAATTCTATGGCTACACCTTC. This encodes CASSLPQGQFYGYTF. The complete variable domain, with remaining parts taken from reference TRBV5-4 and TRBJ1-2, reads ETGVTQSPTHLIKTRGQQVTLRCSSQSGHNTVSWYQQALGQGPQFIFQYYREEENGRGNFPPRFSGLQFPNYSSELNVNALELDDSALYLCASSLPQGQFYGYTFGSGTRLTVV.

CDR3 DNA sequence: TGTGCTAGTGGTCCGGCGGGAGGGTGGAAGTACGAGCAGTACTTC. It is translated as CASGPAGGWKYEQYF. V and J are TRBV12-5 and TRBJ2-7, with 9 bases aligning to TRBD2. The length of the CDR3 is 15 residues. Germline CDR1 reads LGHNT; CDR2 reads FRNRAP. J lost 4 bases, V lost 5 bases, and 9 bases had no gene match.

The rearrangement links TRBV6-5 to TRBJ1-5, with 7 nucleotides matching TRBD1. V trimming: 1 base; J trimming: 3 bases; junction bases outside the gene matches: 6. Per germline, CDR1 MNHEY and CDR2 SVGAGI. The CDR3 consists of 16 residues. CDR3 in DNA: TGTGCCAGCAGTTACTACGCAGGGGGAAACAATCAGCCCCAGCATTTT. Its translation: CASSYYAGGNNQPQHF.

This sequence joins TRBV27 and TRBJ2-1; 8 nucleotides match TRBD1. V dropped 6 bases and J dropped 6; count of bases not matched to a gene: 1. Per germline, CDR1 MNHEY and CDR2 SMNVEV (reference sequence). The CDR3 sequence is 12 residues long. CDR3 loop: CASRTGANEQFF. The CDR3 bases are TGTGCCAGCAGGACAGGGGCCAATGAGCAGTTCTTC.

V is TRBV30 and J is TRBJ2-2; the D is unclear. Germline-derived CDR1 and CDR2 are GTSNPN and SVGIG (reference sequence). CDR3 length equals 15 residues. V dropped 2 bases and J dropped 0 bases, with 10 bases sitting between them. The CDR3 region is CAWSMAGSNTGELFF. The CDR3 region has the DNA TGTGCCTGGAGTATGGCAGGTTCGAACACCGGGGAGCTGTTTTTT.

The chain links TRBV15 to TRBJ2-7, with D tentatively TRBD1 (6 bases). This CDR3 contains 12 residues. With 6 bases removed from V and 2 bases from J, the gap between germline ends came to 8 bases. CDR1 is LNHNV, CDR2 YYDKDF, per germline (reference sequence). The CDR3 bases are TGTGCCACCAGAGGGGACACCTACGAGCAGTACTTC. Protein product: CATRGDTYEQYF.

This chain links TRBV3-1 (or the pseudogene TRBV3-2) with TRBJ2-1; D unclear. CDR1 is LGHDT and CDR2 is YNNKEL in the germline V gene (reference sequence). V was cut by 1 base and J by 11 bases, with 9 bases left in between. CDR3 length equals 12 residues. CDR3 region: CASSQASRKQFF. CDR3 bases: TGTGCCAGCAGCCAAGCCTCTAGAAAGCAGTTCTTC.

The CDR3 region is CASSKGLSNTGELFF. CDR3 nucleotide sequence: TGTGCCAGCAGCAAGGGACTATCGAACACCGGGGAGCTGTTTTTT. The chain has TRBV7-2 and TRBJ2-2; 7 bases are shared with TRBD2. Losses at the gene ends were 5 bases for V and 0 bases for J; bases not matched to a gene: 3. Germline loops: CDR1 SGHTA, CDR2 FQGNSA. This CDR3 spans 15 amino acids.

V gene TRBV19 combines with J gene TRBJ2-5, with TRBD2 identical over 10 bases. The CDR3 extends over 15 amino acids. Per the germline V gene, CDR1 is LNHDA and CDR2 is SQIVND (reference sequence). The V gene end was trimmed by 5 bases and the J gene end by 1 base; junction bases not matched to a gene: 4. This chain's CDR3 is CASSHGTSAQETQYF. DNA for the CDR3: TGTGCCAGTAGTCACGGGACTAGCGCCCAAGAGACCCAGTACTTC. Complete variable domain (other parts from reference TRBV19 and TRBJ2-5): DGGITQSPKYLFRKEGQNVTLSCEQNLNHDAMYWYRQDPGQGLRLIYYSQIVNDFQKGDIAEGYSVSREKKESFPLTVTSAQKNPTAFYLCASSHGTSAQETQYFGPGTRLLVL.

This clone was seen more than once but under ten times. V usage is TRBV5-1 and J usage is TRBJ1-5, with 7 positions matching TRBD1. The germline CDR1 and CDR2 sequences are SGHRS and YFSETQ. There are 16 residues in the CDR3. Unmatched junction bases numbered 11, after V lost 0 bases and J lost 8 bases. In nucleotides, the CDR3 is TGCGCCAGCAGCTTGGCCCCCGGGACAGTGGCAGAGCCCCAGCATTTT. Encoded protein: CASSLAPGTVAEPQHF.

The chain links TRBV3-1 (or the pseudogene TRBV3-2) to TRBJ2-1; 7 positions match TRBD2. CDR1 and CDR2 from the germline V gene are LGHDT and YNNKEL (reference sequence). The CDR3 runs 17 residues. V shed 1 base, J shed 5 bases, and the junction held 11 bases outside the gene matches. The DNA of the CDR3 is TGTGCCAGCAGCCAAGTCCTGGGCGGGAGAATCCACAATGAGCAGTTCTTC. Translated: CASSQVLGGRIHNEQFF.

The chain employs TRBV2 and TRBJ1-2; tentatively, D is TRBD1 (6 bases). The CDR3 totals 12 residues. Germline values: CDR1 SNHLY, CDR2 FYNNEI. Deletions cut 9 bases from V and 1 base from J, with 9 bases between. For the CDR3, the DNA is TGTGCCAGTAGGACAGTTAACTATGGCTACACCTTC. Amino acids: CASRTVNYGYTF. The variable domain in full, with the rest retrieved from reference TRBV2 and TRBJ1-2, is EPEVTQTPSHQVTQMGQEVILRCVPISNHLYFYWYRQILGQKVEFLVSFYNNEISEKSEIFDDQFSVERPDGSNFTLKIRSTKLEDSAMYFCASRTVNYGYTFGSGTRLTVV.

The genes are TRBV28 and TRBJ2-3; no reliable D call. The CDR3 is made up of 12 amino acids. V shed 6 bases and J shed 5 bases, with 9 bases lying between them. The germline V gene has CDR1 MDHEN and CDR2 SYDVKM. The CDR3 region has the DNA TGTGCCAGCAGCCGAGGAATAGATACGCAGTATTTT. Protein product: CASSRGIDTQYF.

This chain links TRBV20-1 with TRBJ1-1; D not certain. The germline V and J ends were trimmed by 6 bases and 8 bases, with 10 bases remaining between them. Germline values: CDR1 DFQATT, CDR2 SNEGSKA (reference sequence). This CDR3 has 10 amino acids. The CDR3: CSARQAEAFF. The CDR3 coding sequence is TGCAGTGCCAGGCAGGCGGAAGCTTTCTTT.

The CDR3 region has the DNA TGCGCCAGCAGCTTGTTAAGCGGGACAGGGGTGACTGAAGCTTTCTTT. The encoded protein is CASSLLSGTGVTEAFF. The genes are TRBV5-1 and TRBJ1-1, with TRBD1 matching over 10 bases. The germline gives CDR1 SGHRS, CDR2 YFSETQ. Trimming at V came to 1 base and at J to 5 bases, leaving 8 bases not matched to a gene. The CDR3 totals 16 residues.

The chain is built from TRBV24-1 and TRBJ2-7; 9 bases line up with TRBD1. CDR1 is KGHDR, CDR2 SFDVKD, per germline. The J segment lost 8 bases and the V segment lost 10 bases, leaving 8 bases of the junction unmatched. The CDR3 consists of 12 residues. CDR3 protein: CATGDRARKQYF. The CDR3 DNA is TGTGCCACGGGGGACAGGGCAAGGAAGCAGTACTTC.

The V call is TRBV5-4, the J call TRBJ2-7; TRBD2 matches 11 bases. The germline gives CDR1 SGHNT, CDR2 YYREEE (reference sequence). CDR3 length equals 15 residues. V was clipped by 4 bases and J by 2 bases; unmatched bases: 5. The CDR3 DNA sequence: TGTGCCAGCAGCCCAACTAGCGGGGGCCCCTACGAGCAGTACTTC. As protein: CASSPTSGGPYEQYF.

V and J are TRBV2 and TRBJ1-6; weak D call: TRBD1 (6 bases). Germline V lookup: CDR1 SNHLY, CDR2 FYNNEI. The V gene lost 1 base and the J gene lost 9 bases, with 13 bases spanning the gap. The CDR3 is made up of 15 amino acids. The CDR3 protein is CASSEEGVTSSPLHF. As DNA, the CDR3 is TGTGCCAGCAGTGAAGAGGGGGTTACAAGTTCACCCCTCCACTTT. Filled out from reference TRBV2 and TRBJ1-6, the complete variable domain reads EPEVTQTPSHQVTQMGQEVILRCVPISNHLYFYWYRQILGQKVEFLVSFYNNEISEKSEIFDDQFSVERPDGSNFTLKIRSTKLEDSAMYFCASSEEGVTSSPLHFGNGTRLTVT.

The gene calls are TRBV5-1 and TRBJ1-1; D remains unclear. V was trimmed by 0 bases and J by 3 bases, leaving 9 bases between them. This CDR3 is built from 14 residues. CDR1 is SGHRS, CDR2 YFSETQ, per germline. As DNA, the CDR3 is TGCGCCAGCAGCTTGGAAGGGAGAGACACTGAAGCTTTCTTT. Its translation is CASSLEGRDTEAFF.

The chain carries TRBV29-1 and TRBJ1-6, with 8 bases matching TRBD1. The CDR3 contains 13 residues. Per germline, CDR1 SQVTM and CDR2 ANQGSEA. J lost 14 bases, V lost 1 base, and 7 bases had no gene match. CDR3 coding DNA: TGCAGCGTTGAAGGGCAGGGGGCTGATTCCCTCCACTTT. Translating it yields CSVEGQGADSLHF.

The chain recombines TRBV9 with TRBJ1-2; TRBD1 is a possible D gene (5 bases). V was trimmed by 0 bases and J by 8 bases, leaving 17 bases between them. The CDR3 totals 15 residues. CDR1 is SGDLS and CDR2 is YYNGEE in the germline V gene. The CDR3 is CASSVDDSILGGYTF. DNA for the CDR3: TGTGCCAGCAGCGTAGACGACAGTATCCTAGGGGGCTACACCTTC.

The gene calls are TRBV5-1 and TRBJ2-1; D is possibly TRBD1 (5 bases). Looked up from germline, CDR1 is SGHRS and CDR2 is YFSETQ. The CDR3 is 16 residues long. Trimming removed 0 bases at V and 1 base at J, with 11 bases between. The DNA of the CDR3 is TGCGCCAGCAGCTTGGTGCAGGGTGGATCCTACAATGAGCAGTTCTTC. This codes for CASSLVQGGSYNEQFF. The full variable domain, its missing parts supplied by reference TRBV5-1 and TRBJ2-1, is KAGVTQTPRYLIKTRGQQVTLSCSPISGHRSVSWYQQTPGQGLQFLFEYFSETQRNKGNFPGRFSGRQFSNSRSEMNVSTLELGDSALYLCASSLVQGGSYNEQFFGPGTRLTVL.

CDR3 nucleotides: TGTGCCAGCAGTGAAAAGGGCGGACTTATGAACACTGAAGCTTTCTTT. Protein sequence: CASSEKGGLMNTEAFF. The rearrangement uses TRBV2 and TRBJ1-1; D gene unclear. Trimming cost V 2 bases and J 0 bases, with 13 bases left between them. Germline assignment: CDR1 SNHLY and CDR2 FYNNEI. The CDR3 contains 16 residues.

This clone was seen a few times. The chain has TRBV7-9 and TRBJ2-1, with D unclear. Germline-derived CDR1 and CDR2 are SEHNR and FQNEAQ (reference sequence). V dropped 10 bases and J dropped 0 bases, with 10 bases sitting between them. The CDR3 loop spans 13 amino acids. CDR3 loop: CATRPGSYNEQFF. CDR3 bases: TGTGCCACCCGGCCGGGCTCCTACAATGAGCAGTTCTTC.

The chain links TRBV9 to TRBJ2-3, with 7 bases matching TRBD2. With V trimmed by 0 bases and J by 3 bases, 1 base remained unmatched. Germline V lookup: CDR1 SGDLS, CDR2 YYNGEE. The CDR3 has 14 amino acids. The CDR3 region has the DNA TGTGCCAGCAGCGTAGGCGGGAGTACAGATACGCAGTATTTT. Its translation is CASSVGGSTDTQYF.